The clone carrying this T cell receptor beta chain was detected many times. Its antigen is undetermined. This sample stems from a study of blood T cells in healthy people across ages. Study-level results: Because sorting was not performed, PBMCs prevented conclusive naive versus antigen-experienced comparison. The study lacked donor CMV status, which possibly confounded expanded clonotype changes.

A second PCR of 7 to 11 cycles used a sample-barcoded 5' primer and a J-beta primer mix. Every cDNA molecule carried a tag from a template-switch adaptor bearing 12 random nucleotides. TCRdb re-called the 5' RACE reads with MiXCR, one entry per CDR3 protein. The sample consists of about 1,800,000 distinct CDR3 sequences, over 25% of them appearing once. The CDR3 runs to 15 residues. Germline V gives CDR1 SGHTA, CDR2 FQGTGA. V was shortened by 5 bases and J by 4 bases, with 17 bases between the two germline ends. The chain links TRBV7-3 to TRBJ2-5, with D possibly being TRBD2 (6 bases). The sequenced sample consisted of blood. This clonotype was sampled from a woman in her 30s in good health. This CDR3 is CASSQIGLGGETQYF. The CDR3 region has the DNA TGTGCCAGCAGCCAAATAGGTCTGGGGGGAGAGACCCAGTACTTC.